Listed below are T cell receptor beta chains from one sample, sequenced in a study of blood T cell repertoires in COVID-19. The table came from immunoSEQ multiplex PCR; TCRdb's copy has only in-frame clones and leaves some out. The table has about 190,000 clones, 70% to 90% seen once. The sequenced material came from peripheral blood. Source of these receptors: a man aged 25-40 years with acute or convalescent COVID-19. Both conserved end residues are part of each CDR3. D genes are given only for firm matches. A clone size is listed for some rows: how often the clone was seen (once, few, many), or a class if it is expanded.

v_gene: TRBV4-2
d_gene: TRBD2
j_gene: TRBJ2-2
abundance: NA
CDR3nt: TGTGCCAGCAGCCAAGAAATACCCACTAGCGGGAGAGCCGGGGAGCTGTTTTTT
CDR3aa: CASSQEIPTSGRAGELFF

v_gene: TRBV28
d_gene: TRBD1
j_gene: TRBJ1-4
abundance: once
CDR3nt: TGTGCCAGCAGTTTATTTGAAGGGACAGGGGCCGAAAAACTGTTTTTT
CDR3aa: CASSLFEGTGAEKLFF

v_gene: TRBV6-5
d_gene: TRBD1
j_gene: TRBJ1-4
abundance: NA
CDR3nt: TGTGCCAGCTCCCGGGACAGGGGTGAAAAACTGTTTTTT
CDR3aa: CASSRDRGEKLFF

v_gene: TRBV11-2
d_gene: TRBD2
j_gene: TRBJ2-1
abundance: NA
CDR3nt: TGTGCCAGCAGCTTATCGGGACTAGCTATCGGTGAGCAGTTCTTC
CDR3aa: CASSLSGLAIGEQFF

v_gene: TRBV7-9
d_gene: TRBD1
j_gene: TRBJ2-6
abundance: NA
CDR3nt: TGTGCCAGCAGCTCCCCGGGACAGGTCGGCCCTGGGGCCAACGTCCTGACTTTC
CDR3aa: CASSSPGQVGPGANVLTF

v_gene: TRBV7-8
d_gene: TRBD2
j_gene: TRBJ2-3
abundance: NA
CDR3nt: TGTGCCAGCAGCTTAATGGGACTAGTCGGAGATACGCAGTATTTT
CDR3aa: CASSLMGLVGDTQYF

v_gene: TRBV5-6
d_gene: TRBD1
j_gene: TRBJ1-1
abundance: NA
CDR3nt: TGTGCCAGCAGCATAGGGACAGCTGAAGCTTTCTTT
CDR3aa: CASSIGTAEAFF

v_gene: TRBV28
d_gene: TRBD1
j_gene: TRBJ2-7
abundance: NA
CDR3nt: TGTGCCAGCAGTTCCACCAGGACAGGGCAGGTGCAGTACTTC
CDR3aa: CASSSTRTGQVQYF

v_gene: TRBV18
d_gene: NA
j_gene: TRBJ1-5
abundance: NA
CDR3nt: TGTGCCAGCTCCCGGTCCGTTGATAGCAATCAGCCCCAGCATTTT
CDR3aa: CASSRSVDSNQPQHF

v_gene: TRBV28
d_gene: TRBD2
j_gene: TRBJ2-7
abundance: NA
CDR3nt: TGTGCCAGCAGCAACCGAAGGACTAGCGGGAACTCGGGGGAGCAGTACTTC
CDR3aa: CASSNRRTSGNSGEQYF

v_gene: TRBV7-8
d_gene: NA
j_gene: TRBJ2-3
abundance: NA
CDR3nt: TGTGCCAGCAGCCAGCGAGGCCTCACAGATACGCAGTATTTT
CDR3aa: CASSQRGLTDTQYF

v_gene: TRBV6-4
d_gene: NA
j_gene: TRBJ1-5
abundance: NA
CDR3nt: TGTGCCAGCAGTGTATCAGGGGAGGGGAATCAGCCCCAGCATTTT
CDR3aa: CASSVSGEGNQPQHF

v_gene: TRBV7-6
d_gene: TRBD1
j_gene: TRBJ2-7
abundance: NA
CDR3nt: TGTGCCAGCAGCCCTGGGACAGGGGAACGAGAGCAGTACTTC
CDR3aa: CASSPGTGEREQYF

v_gene: TRBV18
d_gene: NA
j_gene: TRBJ2-6
abundance: NA
CDR3nt: TGTGCCAGCTCACCCTCACAGGCGACTGGGGCCAACGTCCTGACTTTC
CDR3aa: CASSPSQATGANVLTF

v_gene: TRBV19
d_gene: TRBD1
j_gene: TRBJ1-5
abundance: NA
CDR3nt: TGTGCCAGTGGCGGGACAGGGAGACAGCCCCAGCATTTT
CDR3aa: CASGGTGRQPQHF

v_gene: TRBV30
d_gene: TRBD2
j_gene: TRBJ2-7
abundance: NA
CDR3nt: TGTGCCTGGAGTTATGCTAGCGGGAGCAGGGCCTACGAGCAGTACTTC
CDR3aa: CAWSYASGSRAYEQYF

v_gene: TRBV4-1
d_gene: TRBD1
j_gene: TRBJ1-1
abundance: once
CDR3nt: TGCGCCAGCAGCCAAGAGGGGGGGACAGGGCAGGGGAAAGCTTTCTTT
CDR3aa: CASSQEGGTGQGKAFF

v_gene: TRBV4-1
d_gene: TRBD1
j_gene: TRBJ2-6
abundance: NA
CDR3nt: TGCGCCAGCAGCCCCAAGGGACAGGGTTGGACGTCTGGGGCCAACGTCCTGACTTTC
CDR3aa: CASSPKGQGWTSGANVLTF

v_gene: TRBV7-2
d_gene: NA
j_gene: TRBJ1-2
abundance: NA
CDR3nt: TGTGCCAGCAGAACTACAGGGCTTGGTGGCTACACCTTC
CDR3aa: CASRTTGLGGYTF

v_gene: TRBV30
d_gene: TRBD1
j_gene: TRBJ2-3
abundance: NA
CDR3nt: TGTGCCTGGAGTGCTGGGACAGGGAAAGATACGCAGTATTTT
CDR3aa: CAWSAGTGKDTQYF

v_gene: TRBV11-3
d_gene: TRBD2
j_gene: TRBJ2-5
abundance: NA
CDR3nt: TGTGCCAGCAGCTTCGGAGCGGGGGTAGCGGAGACCCAGTACTTC
CDR3aa: CASSFGAGVAETQYF

v_gene: TRBV2
d_gene: TRBD2
j_gene: TRBJ2-1
abundance: NA
CDR3nt: TGTGCCAGCAGTCCGACTAGCGGGGGGTACAATGAGCAGTTCTTC
CDR3aa: CASSPTSGGYNEQFF

v_gene: TRBV9
d_gene: NA
j_gene: TRBJ1-6
abundance: NA
CDR3nt: TGTGCCAGCAGCGCCCGCGGGGGATCACCCCTCCACTTT
CDR3aa: CASSARGGSPLHF